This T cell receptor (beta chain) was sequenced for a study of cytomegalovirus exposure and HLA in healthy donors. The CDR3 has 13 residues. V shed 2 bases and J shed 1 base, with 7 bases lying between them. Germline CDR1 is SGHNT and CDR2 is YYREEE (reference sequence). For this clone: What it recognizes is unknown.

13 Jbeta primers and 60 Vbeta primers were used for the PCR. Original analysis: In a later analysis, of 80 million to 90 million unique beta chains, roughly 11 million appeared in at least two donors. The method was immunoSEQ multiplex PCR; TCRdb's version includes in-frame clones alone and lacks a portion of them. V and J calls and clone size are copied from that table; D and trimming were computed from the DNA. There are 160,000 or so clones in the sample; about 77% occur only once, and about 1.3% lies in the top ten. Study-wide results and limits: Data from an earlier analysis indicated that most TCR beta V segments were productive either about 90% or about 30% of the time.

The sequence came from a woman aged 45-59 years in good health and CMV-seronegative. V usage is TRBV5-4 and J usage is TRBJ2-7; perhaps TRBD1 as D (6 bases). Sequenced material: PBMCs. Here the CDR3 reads CASSFQGSYEQYF. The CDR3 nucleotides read TGTGCCAGCAGCTTTCAGGGGTCCTACGAGCAGTACTTC.